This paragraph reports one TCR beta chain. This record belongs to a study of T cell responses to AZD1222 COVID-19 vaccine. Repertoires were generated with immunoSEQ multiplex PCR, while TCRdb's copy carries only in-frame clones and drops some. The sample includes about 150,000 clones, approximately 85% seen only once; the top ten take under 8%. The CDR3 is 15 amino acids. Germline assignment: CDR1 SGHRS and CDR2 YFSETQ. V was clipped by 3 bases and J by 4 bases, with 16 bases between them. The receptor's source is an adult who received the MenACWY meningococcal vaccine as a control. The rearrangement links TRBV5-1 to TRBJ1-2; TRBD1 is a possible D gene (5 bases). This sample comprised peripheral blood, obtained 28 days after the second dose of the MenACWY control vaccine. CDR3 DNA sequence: TGCGCCAGCAGCTCCAACCGGGGAGGGACCTATGGCTACACCTTC. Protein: CASSSNRGGTYGYTF.